The sequence of this T cell receptor (beta chain) was determined in a study of CD8+ T cells in alopecia areata. Note on this clone: This specimen includes other DNA sequences encoding the same CDR3.

The germline V gene has CDR1 SQVTM and CDR2 ANQGSEA. The CDR3 contains 13 residues. Trimming removed 3 bases from V and 0 bases from J, with 8 bases in between. Once RNA had been extracted, it was reverse transcribed into cDNA to act as the sequencing template. Libraries were prepared by immunoSEQ multiplex PCR; TCRdb keeps only in-frame clonotypes and omits some of them. The table records hundreds of thousands of clones, about three fifths of them present only once. Sample: CD4+ T cells sorted from blood, taken at week 0. The source of this sequence is a human donor with alopecia areata. The chain employs TRBV29-1 and TRBJ1-1, with D unresolved. In DNA, the CDR3 is TGCAGCGTTGACCGGGTATTGAACACTGAAGCTTTCTTT. Its protein product is CSVDRVLNTEAFF.